The T cell receptor (beta chain) described here comes from a study of cytomegalovirus exposure and HLA in healthy donors. Overall study: As an earlier analysis found, 180 million or so T cells yielded approximately 100 million unique TCR beta sequences.

Concerning this clone: Its antigen is still unknown.

The study's findings and limits: For TCR beta chains, V- and J-gene trimming was later linked to a missense DCLRE1C variant.

The germline V and J ends were trimmed by 0 bases and 6 bases, with 8 bases remaining between them. This CDR3 is 14 amino acids long. Germline V lookup: CDR1 MNHNY, CDR2 SVGAGI (reference sequence). Use of 60 Vbeta and 13 Jbeta primers characterized the PCR. Sequenced by immunoSEQ multiplex PCR; TCRdb stores in-frame clones only, minus some. The sample includes around 200,000 clones, around four fifths of them seen just once. The V and J genes are TRBV6-6 and TRBJ2-2; D call uncertain. The receptor was isolated from a woman aged 40 to 55 in good health and CMV-seronegative. The sequenced sample consisted of PBMCs. Here the CDR3 DNA reads TGTGCCAGCAGTTACTCGATAGACTCCGGGGAGCTGTTTTTT. Encoded protein: CASSYSIDSGELFF.